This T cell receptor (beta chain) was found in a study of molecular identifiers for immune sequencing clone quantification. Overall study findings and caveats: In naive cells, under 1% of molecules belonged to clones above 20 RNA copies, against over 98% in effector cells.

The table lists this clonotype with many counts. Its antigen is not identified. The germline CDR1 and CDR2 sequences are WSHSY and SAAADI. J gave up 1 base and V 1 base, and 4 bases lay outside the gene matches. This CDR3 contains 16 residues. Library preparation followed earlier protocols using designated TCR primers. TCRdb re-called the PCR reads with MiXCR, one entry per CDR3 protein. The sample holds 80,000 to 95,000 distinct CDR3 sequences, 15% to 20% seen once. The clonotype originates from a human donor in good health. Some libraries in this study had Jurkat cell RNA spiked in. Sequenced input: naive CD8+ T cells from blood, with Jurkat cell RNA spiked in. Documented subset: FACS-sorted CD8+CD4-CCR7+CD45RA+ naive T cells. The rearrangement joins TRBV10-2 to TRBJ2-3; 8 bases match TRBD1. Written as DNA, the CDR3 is TGCGCCAGCAGTGAGTTTCCAGGGGGCGGCACAGATACGCAGTATTTT. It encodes CASSEFPGGGTDTQYF.